Each of the 14 T cell receptor beta chains below was sequenced from the same sample in a study of cytomegalovirus exposure and HLA in healthy donors. Both 60 Vbeta primers and 13 Jbeta primers went into the PCR. TCRdb's copy holds only in-frame clones and misses some; the assay was immunoSEQ multiplex PCR. The sample lists more than 150,000 clones, over 75% occurring once. Sequencing used PBMCs. The receptor set was obtained from a girl younger than two in good health and CMV-seronegative.

The gene calls are TRBV6-5 and TRBJ1-1; possibly TRBD1 for D (5 bases). The CDR3 is 11 amino acids. The V gene's germline CDR1 is MNHEY and CDR2 SVGAGI. Trimming took off 5 bases at V and 8 bases at J, with 9 bases between the two ends. DNA of the CDR3: TGTGCCAGCAGTGACCCAGGGGAAGCTTTCTTT. Translating it yields CASSDPGEAFF.

The rearrangement uses TRBV27 and TRBJ1-1; 9 nucleotides agree with TRBD1. Trimming at V came to 5 bases and at J to 5 bases, leaving 9 bases not matched to a gene. CDR3 size: 15 residues. Germline CDR1 is MNHEY and CDR2 is SMNVEV (reference sequence). As DNA, the CDR3 is TGTGCCAGCAGTACTTCCGGGACAGGGTGGACTGAAGCTTTCTTT. Protein sequence: CASSTSGTGWTEAFF.

The rearrangement joins TRBV6-5 to TRBJ2-2, with TRBD1 matching 11 bases. From germline, CDR1 is MNHEY and CDR2 SVGAGI. The ends lost 4 bases at V and 3 bases at J; junction bases unmatched: 4. The CDR3 has 16 amino acids. CDR3 coding DNA: TGTGCCAGCAGTTCCCGGGACAGGGGGTACACCGGGGAGCTGTTTTTT. It is translated as CASSSRDRGYTGELFF.

The rearrangement uses TRBV7-9 and TRBJ2-2, with D possibly being TRBD1 (7 bases). V lost 0 bases and J 4 bases, leaving 15 bases between the germline ends. The CDR3 length is 17 residues. Germline V CDR1 and CDR2: SEHNR, FQNEAQ (reference sequence). The CDR3 reads CASSLAAGQQATGELFF. The DNA of the CDR3 is TGTGCCAGCAGCTTAGCGGCGGGACAGCAAGCCACCGGGGAGCTGTTTTTT.

A word on this clone: Other DNA variants within this sample encode the same CDR3. The chain has TRBV6-5 and TRBJ1-1; D call uncertain. V lost 9 bases and J 9 bases, leaving 14 bases between the germline ends. CDR3 length: 11 residues. Germline assignment: CDR1 MNHEY and CDR2 SVGAGI. CDR3 amino acids: CASSRGGKAFF. The CDR3 region has the DNA TGTGCCAGTAGTCGGGGTGGGAAAGCTTTCTTT.

V is TRBV7-9 and J is TRBJ1-1; maybe TRBD1 (5 bases). The germline V gene has CDR1 SEHNR and CDR2 FQNEAQ (reference sequence). Trimming pared 1 base from V and 4 bases from J, leaving 7 bases between. The CDR3 runs to 13 residues. The CDR3 sequence: CASSLERGTEAFF. For the CDR3, the DNA is TGTGCCAGCAGCTTAGAAAGGGGCACTGAAGCTTTCTTT.

The J gene is TRBJ2-1, the V gene TRBV11-3; a weak D match, TRBD2 (7 bases). Per germline, CDR1 SGHNT and CDR2 YENEEA. CDR3 length: 14 residues. V was pared by 0 bases and J by 8 bases, with 11 bases between. Here the CDR3 DNA reads TGTGCCAGCAGCTTAGATCGGGGGGCGGATGAGCAGTTCTTC. This gives the protein CASSLDRGADEQFF.

The genes are TRBV4-1 and TRBJ2-2; TRBD1 might be the D (6 bases). V was pared by 0 bases and J by 0 bases, with 8 bases between. The germline CDR1 and CDR2 sequences are MGHRA and YSYEKL. The CDR3 contains 16 residues. The CDR3 coding sequence is TGCGCCAGCAGCCAAGAAGGACAGACGAACACCGGGGAGCTGTTTTTT. It translates to CASSQEGQTNTGELFF.

The rearrangement joins TRBV2 to TRBJ2-4; the D is unclear. Germline V gene lookup returns CDR1 SNHLY and CDR2 FYNNEI. Trimming pared 6 bases from V and 3 bases from J, leaving 9 bases between. This CDR3 spans 13 amino acids. CDR3 sequence (DNA): TGTGCCAGCAGCCAAACGGGCAAAAACATTCAGTACTTC. This gives the protein CASSQTGKNIQYF.

The rearrangement links TRBV5-1 to TRBJ1-1; TRBD1 aligns across 7 bases. In germline, CDR1 is SGHRS, CDR2 YFSETQ. This CDR3 comprises 14 residues. The V and J ends lost 4 bases and 3 bases, in that order; junction bases with no gene match: 6. CDR3 in DNA: TGCGCCAGCAGCGTGGGACAGAAATACACTGAAGCTTTCTTT. Translating it yields CASSVGQKYTEAFF.

The genes are TRBV7-9 and TRBJ1-4; no clear D gene. This CDR3 comprises 15 residues. The V gene's germline CDR1 is SEHNR and CDR2 FQNEAQ (reference sequence). V gave up 0 bases and J gave up 12 bases, with 17 bases separating them. CDR3 sequence (DNA): TGTGCCAGCAGCTTAGCGTCGCGCGAGGAGCGTGAACTGTTTTTT. Translation: CASSLASREERELFF. Together with reference TRBV7-9 and TRBJ1-4, the CDR3 gives the full variable domain: DTGVSQNPRHKITKRGQNVTFRCDPISEHNRLYWYRQTLGQGPEFLTYFQNEAQLEKSRLLSDRFSAERPKGSFSTLEIQRTEQGDSAMYLCASSLASREERELFFGSGTQLSVL.

The V gene is TRBV27, the J gene TRBJ1-6, with TRBD1 matching 7 bases. V shed 1 base and J 7 bases; nucleotides not matched to a gene: 7. The CDR3 has 16 residues. Germline CDR1 reads MNHEY; CDR2 reads SMNVEV (reference sequence). CDR3 bases: TGTGCCAGCAGTTTATACTCGGGACAGAGAAATTCACCCCTCCACTTT. Its translation: CASSLYSGQRNSPLHF.

This chain connects TRBV27 to TRBJ2-5; D is perhaps TRBD1 (6 bases). The end of the DNA aligns better with TRBJ2-7, so the J call may be wrong. CDR1 MNHEY and CDR2 SMNVEV come from the germline V gene (reference sequence). The CDR3 contains 13 residues. The CDR3 DNA reads TGTGCCAGCAGTTCCACAGGGCTCTACGAGCAGTACTTC. This gives the protein CASSSTGLYEQYF.

The chain couples TRBV6-6 to TRBJ2-3, with TRBD2 matching over 10 bases. Germline V gives CDR1 MNHNY, CDR2 SVGAGI (reference sequence). Trimming removed 2 bases from V and 0 bases from J; junction bases left unmatched: 2. The length of the CDR3 is 16 residues. Here the CDR3 DNA reads TGTGCCAGCAGTTACACTAGCGGGACTAGCACAGATACGCAGTATTTT. Translated: CASSYTSGTSTDTQYF.